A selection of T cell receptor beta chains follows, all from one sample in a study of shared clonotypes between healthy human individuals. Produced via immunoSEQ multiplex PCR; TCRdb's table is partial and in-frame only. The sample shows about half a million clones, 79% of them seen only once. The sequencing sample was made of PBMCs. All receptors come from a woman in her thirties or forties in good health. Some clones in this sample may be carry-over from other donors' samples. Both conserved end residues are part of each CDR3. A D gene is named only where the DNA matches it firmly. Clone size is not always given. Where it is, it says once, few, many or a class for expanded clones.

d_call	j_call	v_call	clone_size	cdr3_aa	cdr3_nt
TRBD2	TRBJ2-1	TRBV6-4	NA	CASSDLTSGDNEQFF	TGTGCCAGCAGTGATTTGACTAGCGGGGACAATGAGCAGTTCTTC
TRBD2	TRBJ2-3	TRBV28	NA	CASSLLAGGTDTQYF	TGTGCCAGCAGTTTACTTGCGGGAGGGACAGATACGCAGTATTTT
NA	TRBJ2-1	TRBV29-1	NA	CSESESSYNEQFF	TGCAGCGAAAGTGAGAGCTCCTACAATGAGCAGTTCTTC
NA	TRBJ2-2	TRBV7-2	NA	CASSVIAGTGELFF	TGTGCCAGCAGCGTAATCGCAGGCACCGGGGAGCTGTTTTTT
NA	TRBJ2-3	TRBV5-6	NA	CASSQPVLSTDTQYF	TGTGCCAGCAGCCAACCGGTCCTTAGCACAGATACGCAGTATTTT
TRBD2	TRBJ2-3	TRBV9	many	CASSGGGLAGGADTQYF	TGTGCCAGCAGCGGGGGTGGACTAGCGGGAGGTGCAGATACGCAGTATTTT
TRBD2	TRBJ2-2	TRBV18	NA	CASSPLAGVVGELFF	TGTGCCAGCTCACCGCTAGCGGGAGTTGTCGGGGAGCTGTTTTTT
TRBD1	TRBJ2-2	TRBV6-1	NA	CASSVRTGFGELFF	TGTGCCAGCAGTGTACGGACAGGGTTCGGGGAGCTGTTTTTT
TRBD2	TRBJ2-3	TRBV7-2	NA	CASSLVFAGGTDTQYF	TGTGCCAGCAGCTTAGTATTTGCGGGAGGAACAGATACGCAGTATTTT
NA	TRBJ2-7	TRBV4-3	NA	CASSPALLSSYEQYF	TGCGCCAGCAGCCCCGCGCTCCTAAGCTCCTACGAGCAGTACTTC
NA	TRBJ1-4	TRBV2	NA	CASRADNLNEKLFF	TGTGCCAGCAGGGCGGACAACCTGAATGAAAAACTGTTTTTT
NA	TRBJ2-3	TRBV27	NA	CASSLSPRFTDTQYF	TGTGCCAGCAGTTTATCGCCCCGTTTCACAGATACGCAGTATTTT
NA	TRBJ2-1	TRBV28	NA	CASSYNFAQGKYNEQFF	TGTGCCAGCAGTTATAACTTCGCACAGGGAAAATACAATGAGCAGTTCTTC
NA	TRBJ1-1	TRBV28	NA	CASSDRLAFF	TGTGCCAGCAGTGACCGGTTAGCTTTCTTT
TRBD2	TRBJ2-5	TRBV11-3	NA	CASSLGGRARETQYF	TGTGCCAGCAGCTTAGGCGGGAGGGCCCGGGAGACCCAGTACTTC
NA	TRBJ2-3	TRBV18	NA	CASSPTRTDTQYF	TGTGCCAGCTCACCGACCCGAACGGATACGCAGTATTTT
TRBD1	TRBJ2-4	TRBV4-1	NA	CASSQVLEGRGYIQYF	TGCGCCAGCAGCCAAGTACTCGAAGGCAGGGGGTACATTCAGTACTTC
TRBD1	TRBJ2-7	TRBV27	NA	CASSLTGDPYEQYF	TGTGCCAGCAGTCTGACAGGGGACCCCTACGAGCAGTACTTC
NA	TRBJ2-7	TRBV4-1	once	CASSPGLRGYEQYF	TGCGCCAGCAGCCCGGGATTACGAGGCTACGAGCAGTACTTC
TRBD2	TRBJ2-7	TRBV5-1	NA	CASSIGTSGTVGDEQYF	TGCGCCAGCAGCATTGGGACTAGCGGGACGGTCGGGGACGAGCAGTACTTC
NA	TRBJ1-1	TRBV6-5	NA	CASSTRPDTEAFF	TGTGCCAGCAGTACGCGCCCGGACACTGAAGCTTTCTTT
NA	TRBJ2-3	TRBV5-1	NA	CASSWAGMVDTDTQYF	TGCGCCAGCAGCTGGGCGGGGATGGTAGACACAGATACGCAGTATTTT
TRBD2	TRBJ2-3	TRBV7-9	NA	CASSLIRGEGRGDTQYF	TGTGCCAGCAGCCTGATCCGTGGGGAGGGCCGAGGAGATACGCAGTATTTT
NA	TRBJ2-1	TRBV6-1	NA	CASSEFSGSYNEQFF	TGTGCCAGCAGTGAATTCTCGGGATCCTACAATGAGCAGTTCTTC
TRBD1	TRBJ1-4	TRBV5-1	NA	CASSAGGNEKLFF	TGCGCCAGCAGCGCAGGGGGTAATGAAAAACTGTTTTTT
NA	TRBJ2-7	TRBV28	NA	CASSLYGVASYEQYF	TGTGCCAGCAGTTTATACGGGGTCGCTTCCTACGAGCAGTACTTC
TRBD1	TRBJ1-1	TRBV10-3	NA	CAISRQGNTEAFF	TGTGCCATCAGTAGACAGGGAAACACTGAAGCTTTCTTT
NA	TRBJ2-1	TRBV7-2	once	CASSFTGGGNEQFF	TGTGCCAGCAGCTTCACGGGGGGCGGTAATGAGCAGTTCTTC
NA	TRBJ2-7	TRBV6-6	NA	CASSLRGGSYEQYF	TGTGCCAGCAGCCTCAGGGGCGGCTCCTACGAGCAGTACTTC
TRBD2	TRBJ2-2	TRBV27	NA	CASSPRGGLAGVLDTGELFF	TGTGCCAGCAGTCCCCGGGGGGGACTAGCGGGAGTTTTGGACACCGGGGAGCTGTTTTTT
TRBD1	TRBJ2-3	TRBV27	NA	CASSTNRQGTSTDTQYF	TGTGCCAGCAGTACAAACCGACAGGGGACAAGCACAGATACGCAGTATTTT
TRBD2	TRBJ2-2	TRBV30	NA	CAWRDTRVSGSTSGELFF	TGTGCCTGGAGAGATACGAGGGTTAGCGGGAGTACATCCGGGGAGCTGTTTTTT
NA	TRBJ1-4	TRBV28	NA	CASSSPGQPSTNEKLFF	TGTGCCAGCAGTTCCCCCGGACAGCCCTCAACTAATGAAAAACTGTTTTTT
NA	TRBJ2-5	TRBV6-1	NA	CASSEAHRTLYF	TGTGCCAGCAGTGAAGCGCACAGAACGTTGTACTTC
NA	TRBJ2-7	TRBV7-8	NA	CASGSAEVSYEQYF	TGTGCCAGCGGTTCCGCGGAAGTTTCCTACGAGCAGTACTTC
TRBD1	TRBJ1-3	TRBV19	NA	CASSSTGQGAGNTIYF	TGTGCCAGTAGTTCAACGGGACAGGGGGCCGGAAACACCATATATTTT
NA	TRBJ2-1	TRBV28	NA	CASSFTDEQFF	TGTGCCAGCAGTTTTACGGATGAGCAGTTCTTC
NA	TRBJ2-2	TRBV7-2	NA	CASSLVGWGQPHTGELFF	TGTGCCAGCAGCTTAGTAGGCTGGGGGCAGCCCCACACCGGGGAGCTGTTTTTT
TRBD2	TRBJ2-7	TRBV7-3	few	CASSLTPGLAGGEQYF	TGTGCCAGCAGCTTAACGCCGGGACTAGCGGGAGGCGAGCAGTACTTC
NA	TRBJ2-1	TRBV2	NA	CASRMWNEQFF	TGTGCCAGCAGGATGTGGAATGAGCAGTTCTTC
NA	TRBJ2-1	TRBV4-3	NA	CASRREVNGFEQFF	TGCGCCAGCAGGAGGGAGGTGAACGGATTTGAGCAGTTCTTC
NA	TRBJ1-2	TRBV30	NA	CAWQRRVANYGYTF	TGTGCCTGGCAGCGGCGGGTCGCTAACTACGGCTACACCTTC
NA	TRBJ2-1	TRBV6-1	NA	CASSERDSGFPYNEQFF	TGTGCCAGCAGTGAGAGGGATAGCGGTTTCCCCTACAATGAGCAGTTCTTC
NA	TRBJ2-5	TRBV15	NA	CATSRRAQETQYF	TGTGCCACCAGCAGAAGGGCCCAAGAGACCCAGTACTTC
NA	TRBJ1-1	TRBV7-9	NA	CASSLPFPNTEAFF	TGTGCCAGCAGCTTACCTTTTCCGAACACTGAAGCTTTCTTT
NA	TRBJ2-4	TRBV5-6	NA	CASSLGTGGNIQYF	TGTGCCAGCAGCTTGGGGACCGGAGGAAACATTCAGTACTTC
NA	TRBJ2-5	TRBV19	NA	CASNTRQGGQETQYF	TGTGCCAGTAACACGAGACAGGGAGGGCAAGAGACCCAGTACTTC